This T cell receptor beta chain was captured in a study of blood T cell repertoires in COVID-19. Study summary: PBMCs, B-cell-depleted T cells, or T cells provided the cDNA or gDNA that made up the material.

This clone occurred once. The trim removed 2 bases at V and 4 bases at J, leaving 8 bases unmatched. This CDR3 region has 16 residues. Per germline, CDR1 SGHVS and CDR2 FQNEAQ. Libraries were prepared by immunoSEQ multiplex PCR; TCRdb keeps only in-frame clonotypes and omits some of them. The profile shows roughly 200,000 clones, approximately 80% of them singletons. The sequence came from a woman aged 40 to 50 with COVID-19, enrolled during active disease. The chain uses TRBV7-8 and TRBJ1-5; 7 nucleotides line up with TRBD1. The sequencing sample was made of peripheral blood. In DNA form, the CDR3 reads TGTGCCAGCAGCTTATGGCAGGGGGACGGTAATCAGCCCCAGCATTTT. This gives the protein CASSLWQGDGNQPQHF.